The rows below give T cell receptor beta chains drawn from one sample of a study of metastatic and nonmetastatic thyroid tumors. TCRdb re-clonotyped the PCR reads via MiXCR. The data show about 27,000 clones, about 13% seen once. The sample consisted of blood. These receptors all come from a female donor with papillary thyroid cancer or a benign thyroid nodule (not recorded which). Some clones in this sample may be carry-over from other donors' samples. CDR3s include the opening cysteine and the closing phenylalanine or tryptophan. The D gene is left open where the match is weak. Clone sizes are given selectively: once, few, many, or a class where the clone is expanded.

>many|15|TRBD1|TRBV9|TRBJ1-4
TGTGCCAGCAGCGTAGGAGGGACAGGGAATGAAAAACTGTTTTTT
CASSVGGTGNEKLFF
>-|14|-|TRBV20-1|TRBJ2-7
TGCAGTGCTAGATCTCTGCCCCCTCTGGTCGAGCAGTACTTC
CSARSLPPLVEQYF
>medium-sized|15|TRBD1|TRBV6-6|TRBJ1-2
TGTGCCAGCAGTTACTCGGTTGGGCAGGGGGGAGGCTACACCTTC
CASSYSVGQGGGYTF
>many|18|-|TRBV19|TRBJ1-6
TGTGCCAGTAGTATAGCAACCCCCACTACAGGGTCGAATTCACCCCTCCACTTT
CASSIATPTTGSNSPLHF
>many|12|TRBD2|TRBV29-1|TRBJ2-5
TGCAGTGGGGGGGGGAGTGGAGAGACCCAGTACTTC
CSGGGSGETQYF
>-|13|-|TRBV12-3/TRBV12-4|TRBJ1-1
TGTGCCAGCACCACCCAGGGGTTAGGTGAAGCTTTCTTT
CASTTQGLGEAFF
>many|14|-|TRBV11-3|TRBJ2-3
TGTGCCAGCACCCGGACATCTAGCACAGATACGCAGTATTTT
CASTRTSSTDTQYF
>many|13|-|TRBV6-2/TRBV6-3|TRBJ2-5
TGTGCCAGCAGCCACAGTAGGCTAGAGACCCAGTACTTC
CASSHSRLETQYF
>-|14|TRBD1|TRBV24-1|TRBJ1-2
TGTGTCACCAGTGATTGGACAGGGGCGGTAGGCTACACCTTC
CVTSDWTGAVGYTF
>many|15|-|TRBV11-2|TRBJ1-3
TGTGCCAGCAGTGTAGGGGGAGGGACCGGAAACACCATATATTTT
CASSVGGGTGNTIYF
>many|16|-|TRBV6-5|TRBJ1-4
TGTGCCAGCAGTTACCACGTGACAGCAACTAATGAAAAACTGTTTTTT
CASSYHVTATNEKLFF
>many|12|-|TRBV12-3/TRBV12-4|TRBJ1-3
TGTGCCAGCAGTTTACGGCGAAACACCATATATTTT
CASSLRRNTIYF
>many|13|TRBD1|TRBV27|TRBJ2-7
TGTGCCAGCAAACTCGCCGGGACAGGGACGACGTACTTC
CASKLAGTGTTYF
>many|14|TRBD2|TRBV29-1|TRBJ2-7
TGCAGCGTTGAAACTAGCGGGGTCTCCTACGAGCAGTACTTC
CSVETSGVSYEQYF
>many|15|-|TRBV19|TRBJ2-1
TGTGCCAGTAGTATTGAGGTTGTGCCCTACAATGAGCAGTTCTTC
CASSIEVVPYNEQFF
>many|15|-|TRBV20-1|TRBJ2-5
TGCAGTGCTAGAGCCCGTTGGGGGAGCGGGGAGACCCAGTACTTC
CSARARWGSGETQYF
>many|14|TRBD1|TRBV19|TRBJ2-1
TGTGCCAGTAGTCCCGGGACAGAGTACAATGAGCAGTTCTTC
CASSPGTEYNEQFF
>-|16|TRBD1|TRBV28|TRBJ1-2
TGTGCCAGCAGTAGAAGGGACAGGGGCAGGTGCTATGGCTACACCTTC
CASSRRDRGRCYGYTF
>many|15|-|TRBV9|TRBJ2-5
TGTGCCAGCAGCGTAGGGCGGAGGTACCAAGAGACCCAGTACTTC
CASSVGRRYQETQYF
>many|17|TRBD1|TRBV5-5|TRBJ2-2
TGTGCCAGCAGCTTGGATGTGAACAGGGGGGTCACCGGGGAGCTGTTTTTT
CASSLDVNRGVTGELFF
>-|14|-|TRBV14|TRBJ2-3
TGTGCCAGCAGCCAGTTCCGTTTCACAGATACGCAGTATTTT
CASSQFRFTDTQYF
>many|16|TRBD1|TRBV9|TRBJ2-3
TGTGCCAGCAGCGCCTGGGACAGGAGAAGCACAGATACGCAGTATTTT
CASSAWDRRSTDTQYF
>medium-sized|15|TRBD2|TRBV11-2|TRBJ2-7
TGTGCCAGCTCGGGGGGGACTAGCGGGAACTACGAGCAGTACTTC
CASSGGTSGNYEQYF
>many|13|TRBD1|TRBV28|TRBJ1-5
TGTGCCAGCAGTGGGACAGGGACTCAGCCCCAGCATTTT
CASSGTGTQPQHF
>many|14|-|TRBV6-1|TRBJ1-5
TGTGCCAGCAGACGAGAAAATAGCAATCAGCCCCAGCATTTT
CASRRENSNQPQHF
>many|18|-|TRBV6-2/TRBV6-3|TRBJ2-6
TGTGCCAGCAGTCCCAACACCGTCACTGCACTCGGGGCCAACGTCCTGACTTTC
CASSPNTVTALGANVLTF
>many|14|-|TRBV5-6|TRBJ1-1
TGTGCCAGCAGTTCGTCTGCAGGGCGCACTGAAGCTTTCTTT
CASSSSAGRTEAFF
>-|14|-|TRBV6-1|TRBJ2-7
TGTGCCAGCACCGACGTGGGCACTTCCCCCGAGCAGCACTTC
CASTDVGTSPEQHF
>many|19|TRBD2|TRBV11-2|TRBJ2-3
TGTGCCAGCAGCTTAGATCTTCGGACTAGCGGGAGGGCGGGAGATACGCAGTATTTT
CASSLDLRTSGRAGDTQYF
>many|14|-|TRBV7-9|TRBJ1-2
TGTGCCAGCAGCTTGGAGGGAACGACCTATGGCTACACCTTC
CASSLEGTTYGYTF
>-|13|-|TRBV6-2/TRBV6-3|TRBJ2-3
TGTGCCAGCACGGGGTCACGCACAGATACGCAGTATTTT
CASTGSRTDTQYF
>many|13|-|TRBV7-9|TRBJ2-5
TGTGCCAGCAGCTTAGCAGGGATCGCGGACCAGTACTTC
CASSLAGIADQYF
>few|17|TRBD1|TRBV27|TRBJ2-7
TGTGCCAGCAGTTTGAGCTGGTCCTCGGGACAGCCCTACGAGCAGTACTTC
CASSLSWSSGQPYEQYF
>many|15|-|TRBV10-3|TRBJ1-4
TGTGCCATCAGTGTGGGGGGGGGTCGTAATGAAAAACTGTTTTTT
CAISVGGGRNEKLFF
>many|11|-|TRBV10-3|TRBJ1-1
TGTGCCATCAGTGAGAGCCAGTCAGCTTTCTTT
CAISESQSAFF
>many|15|TRBD1|TRBV7-6|TRBJ2-1
TGTGCCAGCAGCGACCGGACAGGTACCGGGAATGAGCAGTTCTTC
CASSDRTGTGNEQFF
>-|15|-|TRBV4-1|TRBJ2-1
TGTGCCAGCAGCCCACATGGTAGCTCCTACAATGAGCAGTTCTTC
CASSPHGSSYNEQFF
>many|14|-|TRBV12-3/TRBV12-4|TRBJ2-5
TGTGCCAGCAGTTCCATAGAACCGCGGGAGACCCAGTACTTC
CASSSIEPRETQYF
>many|14|TRBD1|TRBV20-1|TRBJ1-2
TGCAGTGCCACCGGGACAGGCTCTAACTATGGCTACACCTTC
CSATGTGSNYGYTF
>-|14|-|TRBV7-8|TRBJ1-1
TGTGCCAGCAGCTCCGGGACGTCTAACACTGAAGCTTTCTTT
CASSSGTSNTEAFF
>many|11|-|TRBV2|TRBJ2-5
TGTGCCAGCAGCCAGGAAGAGACCCAGTACTTC
CASSQEETQYF
>many|17|-|TRBV7-8|TRBJ1-5
TGTGCCAGCAGCTTAGTACAGGAGACTAATAGCAATCAGCCCCAGCATTTT
CASSLVQETNSNQPQHF
>few|14|-|TRBV18|TRBJ1-4
TGTGCCAGCTCACCAGGGAGTAATAATGAAAAACTGTTTTTT
CASSPGSNNEKLFF
>many|14|TRBD1|TRBV28|TRBJ1-6
TGTGCCAGCAGCGCCGGGACAGGGTATTATCCCCTCCACTTT
CASSAGTGYYPLHF
>many|12|-|TRBV27|TRBJ2-2
TGTGCCAGCAGTTTATGGGCCGGGGAGCTGTTTTTT
CASSLWAGELFF
>many|15|TRBD1|TRBV28|TRBJ1-4
TGTGCCAGCAACAGCAGGGGACAGGGCGACGAAAAACTGTTTTTT
CASNSRGQGDEKLFF
>-|14|-|TRBV5-1|TRBJ2-2
TGCGCCAGCAAAATCAGGGGGAACACCGGGGAGCTGTTTTTT
CASKIRGNTGELFF
>many|17|-|TRBV7-6|TRBJ2-7
TGTGCCAGCAGCCCAAACACTAGTCCCGGACTGGGCTACGAGCAGTACTTC
CASSPNTSPGLGYEQYF
>-|13|-|TRBV20-1|TRBJ2-7
TGCAGTGCTATCTGGGGGGCGGACTACGAGCAGTACTTC
CSAIWGADYEQYF
>many|13|-|TRBV2|TRBJ2-2
TGTGCCAGCAGTGTCCCGAACACCGGGGAGCTGTTTTTT
CASSVPNTGELFF
>-|14|-|TRBV7-9|TRBJ2-3
TGTGCCAGCAGCCGGACGGGCAGCACAGATACGCAGTATTTT
CASSRTGSTDTQYF
>medium-sized|16|-|TRBV6-1|TRBJ1-3
TGTGCCAGCATAAAGAATACGGGGCAGGGCGGAAACACCATATATTTT
CASIKNTGQGGNTIYF